The clone carrying this T cell receptor beta chain was found a few times. Its antigen is undetermined. The data were taken from a study of T cells after yellow fever vaccination. This CDR3 has 18 residues. From germline, CDR1 is SEHNR and CDR2 FQNEAQ (reference sequence). Trimming removed 1 base at V and 0 bases at J, with 13 bases between. TCRdb passed the 5' RACE reads through MiXCR, listing each CDR3 protein once. The sample has about 320,000 distinct CDR3 sequences; around an eighth are singletons. Findings of the study overall: Most primary-vaccination clones reappeared after the booster (about 97% CD4, roughly 88% CD8). It was the secondary response that reached its peak faster, day 5 versus 15, but it was weaker.

The material sequenced was CD4+ T cells sorted from PBMCs, taken 15 days after the yellow fever booster vaccination. This TCR was sampled from a man aged 18 to 30 who received the YFV17D yellow fever vaccine. The J gene is TRBJ2-6, the V gene TRBV7-9; TRBD2 is a possible D gene (6 bases). CDR3 DNA: TGTGCCAGCAGCTTAGAGGGCAGCGGGTCCTCTGGGGCCAACGTCCTGACTTTC. This codes for CASSLEGSGSSGANVLTF.